This is a list of T cell receptor beta chains from one sample in a study of CD8 T cells in ankylosing spondylitis. MiXCR, run by TCRdb on the 5' RACE reads, gives a single entry per CDR3 protein. The sample lists tens of thousands of distinct CDR3 sequences; under 30% were seen once. Sequenced sample: blood, either unsorted or a sorted T cell fraction (not recorded which). These TCRs come from a male donor with ankylosing spondylitis or in good health (not recorded which). Each CDR3 is given with its conserved first and last residue. A D gene is named only where the DNA matches it firmly. Expanded clones get a size class; other rows say once, few or many, or leave the size out.

TRBJ1-4 | . | TRBV5-1 | . | TGCGCCAGCAGCTCGACTGGGGCGTCGAGGGGTGAAAAACTGTTTTTT | CASSSTGASRGEKLFF
TRBJ2-1 | TRBD2 | TRBV27 | few | TGTGCCAGCAGCTTTCGTGGCGGGGGAATCGGGTACAATGAGCAGTTCTTC | CASSFRGGGIGYNEQFF
TRBJ2-5 | . | TRBV6-1 | . | TGTGCCAGCAGCAGAACACACGGTAGTGTGAGTGAAGAGACCCAGTACTTC | CASSRTHGSVSEETQYF
TRBJ1-5 | . | TRBV7-9 | . | TGTGCCAGCAGCCCACAGGGAGGGGTCAGACAGCCCCAGCATTTT | CASSPQGGVRQPQHF
TRBJ2-1 | . | TRBV7-9 | . | TGTGCCAGCAGCTTATCCGGCGGAGGGGACAATGAGCAGTTCTTC | CASSLSGGGDNEQFF
TRBJ2-3 | . | TRBV5-4 | few | TGTGCCAGCAGCTCTCCCCTAGCTGCAGATACGCAGTATTTT | CASSSPLAADTQYF
TRBJ2-4 | . | TRBV7-6 | many | TGTGCCAGCAGCCCTAGTAATAGAGCCAAAAACATTCAGTACTTC | CASSPSNRAKNIQYF
TRBJ1-1 | . | TRBV5-1 | few | TGCGCCAGCAGCGTCAGGTGGGGGGAGAAAGCTTTCTTT | CASSVRWGEKAFF
TRBJ2-1 | TRBD2 | TRBV24-1 | few | TGTGCCACCAGTGATCCGACTAGCGGGAGAAGTGATGAGCAGTTCTTC | CATSDPTSGRSDEQFF
TRBJ2-1 | . | TRBV10-3 | few | TGTGCCATCAATAGGGGGGGCGATGAGCAGTTCTTC | CAINRGGDEQFF
TRBJ1-2 | TRBD1 | TRBV6-1 | . | TGTGCCAGCAGTGCTACAGACAGGGGTAGCTATGGCTACACCTTC | CASSATDRGSYGYTF
TRBJ2-1 | . | TRBV30 | few | TGTGCCTGGAGACCGAGGGCCTACAATGAGCAGTTCTTC | CAWRPRAYNEQFF
TRBJ2-1 | TRBD2 | TRBV2 | . | TGTGCCAGCAGTGCGCAGCGGGGGGCCCTCAACGAGCAGTTCTTC | CASSAQRGALNEQFF
TRBJ1-5 | . | TRBV12-2 | . | TGTGCAAGTCGCGAATACAGGGGGCTGATTCAGCCCCAGCATTTT | CASREYRGLIQPQHF
TRBJ1-5 | TRBD1 | TRBV5-1 | . | TGCGCCAGCAGCTCGCTGGGCAGGGGGCAGCCCCAGCATTTT | CASSSLGRGQPQHF
TRBJ1-2 | . | TRBV5-1 | . | TGCGCCAGCAGCTTGGGGTACAGTCTCCAAGGTGGCTACACCTTC | CASSLGYSLQGGYTF
TRBJ1-5 | . | TRBV5-5 | . | TGTGCCAGCAGCTTGGCCCCGAGGAACAGATATAGCAATCAGCCCCAGCATTTT | CASSLAPRNRYSNQPQHF
TRBJ2-5 | . | TRBV6-2/TRBV6-3 | few | TGTGCCAGCACTCACACAAAAGAGACCCAGTACTTC | CASTHTKETQYF
TRBJ2-1 | TRBD2 | TRBV20-1 | many | TGCAGTGCTGCTCCTAGCGGGACCTCCTACAATGAGCAGTTCTTC | CSAAPSGTSYNEQFF
TRBJ2-3 | . | TRBV30 | . | TGTGCCTGGACCGGCCCCTCTCTTCGGCAAGCTACGCAGTATTTT | CAWTGPSLRQATQYF
TRBJ1-1 | . | TRBV6-6 | few | TGTGCCAGCAGTTACGTTGGGAATGAAGCTTTCTTT | CASSYVGNEAFF
TRBJ1-5 | . | TRBV20-1 | few | TGCAGTCCGATACCCGCGGATCAGCCCCAGCATTTT | CSPIPADQPQHF
TRBJ2-1 | TRBD2 | TRBV7-3 | . | TGTGCCAGCAGCCCAAGACTAGCTTCTGAGCAGTTCTTC | CASSPRLASEQFF
TRBJ2-1 | . | TRBV20-1 | . | TGCAGTGCTAGAAACCCCGGTTACAATGAGCAGTTCTTC | CSARNPGYNEQFF
TRBJ2-2 | TRBD1 | TRBV27 | few | TGTGCCAGCAGTGGACAGGAAAACACCGGGGAGCTGTTTTTT | CASSGQENTGELFF
TRBJ1-4 | . | TRBV27 | . | TGTGCCAGCAGTTCTTTCAGCGAAAATGAAAAACTGTTTTTT | CASSSFSENEKLFF
TRBJ2-5 | TRBD2 | TRBV20-1 | few | TGCAGTGTCTCAGCGGGACCCGGACAAGAGACCCAGTACTTC | CSVSAGPGQETQYF
TRBJ2-3 | TRBD2 | TRBV5-1 | few | TGCGCCAGCAGCCCCACGGGAGGAGATACTAGCACAGATACGCAGTATTTT | CASSPTGGDTSTDTQYF
TRBJ2-1 | TRBD2 | TRBV20-1 | many | TGCAGTGCGATCGGACTAGCGTCTGTCCATGAGCAGTTCTTC | CSAIGLASVHEQFF
TRBJ2-3 | TRBD2 | TRBV20-1 | . | TGCAGTGTTCTAGTGGGCGGGGGGCCCACAGATACGCAGTATTTT | CSVLVGGGPTDTQYF
TRBJ2-2 | TRBD2 | TRBV19 | . | TGTGCCAGTAGTATGGAAGGCTACTGGACTAGCGGGAGGGCCGCGAACACCGGGGAGCTGTTTTTT | CASSMEGYWTSGRAANTGELFF
TRBJ2-1 | TRBD2 | TRBV6-1 | . | TGTGCCAGCAGTAGGGCAGGCGGGGGGGCTGAGCAGTTCTTC | CASSRAGGGAEQFF
TRBJ2-1 | TRBD1 | TRBV10-2 | . | TGCGCCAGCACTTTCTCGGCAGGGGGAAACAATGAGCAGTTCTTC | CASTFSAGGNNEQFF
TRBJ1-5 | TRBD1 | TRBV7-9 | . | TGTGCCAGCAGCTTGGGCGATACGGGACAGGATGAGCCCCAGCATTTT | CASSLGDTGQDEPQHF
TRBJ2-7 | . | TRBV9 | few | TGTGCCAGCAGCGTAGGAGCCAACGACTACGAGCAGTACTTC | CASSVGANDYEQYF
TRBJ1-2 | . | TRBV20-1 | few | TGCAGTGCCCGACAATTAAAGTACGATGGCTACACCTTC | CSARQLKYDGYTF
TRBJ1-6 | . | TRBV5-1 | few | TGCGCCAGCAGCTTGGGTGGACAGTATAATTCACCCCTCCACTTT | CASSLGGQYNSPLHF
TRBJ2-3 | TRBD2 | TRBV20-1 | once | TGCAGTGCTAAGTCTAGCGGGGGGGTTCGGGAAGATACGCAGTATTTT | CSAKSSGGVREDTQYF
TRBJ1-5 | TRBD1 | TRBV29-1 | many | TGCAGCGCCGCCCTGGGACAGGGGGAAAATCAGCCCCAGCATTTT | CSAALGQGENQPQHF
TRBJ1-6 | . | TRBV7-9 | . | TGTGCCAGCAGCTTAGGAGTATCGAGGAATTCACCCCTCCACTTT | CASSLGVSRNSPLHF
TRBJ1-1 | . | TRBV27 | . | TGTGCCAGCAGTAGGGGGACGAACACTGAAGCTTTCTTT | CASSRGTNTEAFF
TRBJ1-1 | . | TRBV20-1 | few | TGCAGAACCACACGGAACACTGAAGCTTTCTTT | CRTTRNTEAFF
TRBJ2-1 | TRBD2 | TRBV25-1 | . | TGTGCCAGCAGTGATACTAGCGGGGGGGATGAGCAGTTCTTC | CASSDTSGGDEQFF
TRBJ1-2 | . | TRBV29-1 | . | TGCAGCGGCGGGACCTCAAGGGGCTACACCTTC | CSGGTSRGYTF
TRBJ1-1 | . | TRBV18 | . | TGTGCCAGCTCCACAGGGTCGCGAACTGAAGCTTTCTTT | CASSTGSRTEAFF
TRBJ1-1 | . | TRBV9 | few | TGTGCCAGCAGCGTAGTGGTCGGGGGAACGAACACTGAAGCTTTCTTT | CASSVVVGGTNTEAFF
TRBJ2-5 | . | TRBV6-5 | few | TGTGCCAGCAGTTCCAGTTCAGAGACCCAGTACTTC | CASSSSSETQYF
TRBJ2-1 | . | TRBV7-8 | few | TGTGCCAGCAGTTTGCGGGGCTCCCGAGTCAATGAGCAGTTCTTC | CASSLRGSRVNEQFF
TRBJ1-1 | TRBD1 | TRBV5-1 | . | TGCGCCAGCAGCTTGGTGACAGGGTGGGAAGCTTTCTTT | CASSLVTGWEAFF
TRBJ2-1 | . | TRBV12-3/TRBV12-4 | . | TGTGCCAGCAGTTTATTCGGGGGCAATGAGCAGTTCTTC | CASSLFGGNEQFF
TRBJ2-1 | TRBD2 | TRBV27 | few | TGTGCCAGCGCTATCGGCCCAAACTTAGCGGGGTCTGGGAATGAGCAGTTCTTC | CASAIGPNLAGSGNEQFF
TRBJ2-7 | TRBD1 | TRBV29-1 | . | TGCAGCGTTGAAGCGCAGGGGGCGATCGAGCAGTACTTC | CSVEAQGAIEQYF
TRBJ2-5 | . | TRBV5-1 | . | TGCGCCAGCAGCCCGGGGACATCACAAGAGACCCAGTACTTC | CASSPGTSQETQYF
TRBJ2-3 | TRBD2 | TRBV5-1 | many | TGCGCCAGCAGCGACCGGGGAGGGATGTTTTCTTACGCGCAGTATTTT | CASSDRGGMFSYAQYF
TRBJ1-2 | . | TRBV7-2 | many | TGTGCCAGCAGCTTTGATAACTATGGCTACACCTTC | CASSFDNYGYTF